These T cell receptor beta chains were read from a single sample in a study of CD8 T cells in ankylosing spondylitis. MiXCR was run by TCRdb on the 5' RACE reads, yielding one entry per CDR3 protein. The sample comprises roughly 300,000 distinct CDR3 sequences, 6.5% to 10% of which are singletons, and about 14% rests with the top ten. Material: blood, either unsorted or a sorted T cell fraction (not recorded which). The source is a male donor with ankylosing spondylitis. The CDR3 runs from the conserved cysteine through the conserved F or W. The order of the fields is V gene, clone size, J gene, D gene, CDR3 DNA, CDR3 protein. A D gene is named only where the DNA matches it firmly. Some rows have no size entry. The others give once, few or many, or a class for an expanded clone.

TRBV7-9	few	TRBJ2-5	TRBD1	TGTGCCAGCAGCTGGGACAGCAATCAAGAGACCCAGTACTTC	CASSWDSNQETQYF
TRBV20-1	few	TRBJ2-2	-	TGCAGTGCTAGAGATTGGCACACCGGGGAGCTGTTTTTT	CSARDWHTGELFF
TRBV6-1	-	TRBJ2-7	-	TGTGCCAGCAGTACGACAGGTGGGGGCTCCTACGAGCAGTACTTC	CASSTTGGGSYEQYF
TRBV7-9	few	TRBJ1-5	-	TGTGCCAGCAGCGGCAGGGACAATCAGCCCCAGCATTTT	CASSGRDNQPQHF
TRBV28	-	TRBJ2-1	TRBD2	TGTGCCAGCATCCTAGCGGGAGGCTTATACAATGAGCAGTTCTTC	CASILAGGLYNEQFF
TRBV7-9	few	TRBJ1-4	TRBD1	TGTGCCAGCAGCTTGACACCAGACAGGGGGCCGGATAAACTGTTTTTT	CASSLTPDRGPDKLFF
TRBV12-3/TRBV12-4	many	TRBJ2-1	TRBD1	TGTGCCAGCAACTCGAGGGGGCTCTACAATGAGCAGTTCTTC	CASNSRGLYNEQFF
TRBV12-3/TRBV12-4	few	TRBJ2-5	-	TGTGCCAGCAGTCTCCGGGGACTGCAAGAGACCCAGTACTTC	CASSLRGLQETQYF
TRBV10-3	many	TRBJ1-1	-	TGTGCGAGCGGCGCAGGGGCCGTTGCTTTCTTT	CASGAGAVAFF
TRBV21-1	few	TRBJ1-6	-	TGTGCCAGCAGCAAAGCGATTCCGACGCCTTCCCTCCACTTT	CASSKAIPTPSLHF
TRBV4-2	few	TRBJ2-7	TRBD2	TGTGCCAGCAGCCAAAGGGAGGGGAGCTCCTACGAGCAGTACTTC	CASSQREGSSYEQYF
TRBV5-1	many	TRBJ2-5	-	TGCGCCAGCAGCTTTAGTTGGTCAGTCCAAGAGACCCAGTACTTC	CASSFSWSVQETQYF
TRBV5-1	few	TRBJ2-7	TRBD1	TGCGCCAGCAGCTTGGAGGGACAGGGGCTGAACTTC	CASSLEGQGLNF
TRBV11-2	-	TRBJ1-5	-	TGTGCCAGCAGCTTAGATTGGAGTGCAAAGGGCAATCAGCCCCAGCATTTT	CASSLDWSAKGNQPQHF
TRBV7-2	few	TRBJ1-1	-	TGTGCCAGCAGCTTAGTGTGGGGGGTGAACACTGAAGCTTTCTTT	CASSLVWGVNTEAFF
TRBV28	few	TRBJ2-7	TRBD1	TGTGCCAGCAGTTTAGGGGCCGGGACAGTCTCCTACGAGCAGTACTTC	CASSLGAGTVSYEQYF
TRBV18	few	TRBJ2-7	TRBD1	TGTGCCAGCTCACCAGTTCAGGGGGCGGACGAGCAGTACTTC	CASSPVQGADEQYF
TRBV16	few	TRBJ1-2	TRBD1	TGTGCCAGCAGCCAATCTATCCGGACAGGGGGAGGCTACACCTTC	CASSQSIRTGGGYTF
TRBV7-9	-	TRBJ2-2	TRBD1	TGTGCCAGCAGGACCGGGACAGTGAACACCGGGGAGCTGTTTTTT	CASRTGTVNTGELFF
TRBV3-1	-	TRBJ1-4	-	TGTGCCAGCAGCCCCCCAGGGATGGGTGCAACTAATGAAAAACTGTTTTTT	CASSPPGMGATNEKLFF
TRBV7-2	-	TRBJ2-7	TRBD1	TGTGCCAGCAGCTTAGTGGACAGGGGCGACCACGAGCAGTACTTC	CASSLVDRGDHEQYF
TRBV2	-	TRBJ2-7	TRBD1	TGTGCCAGCAGTGGAGAACAGGGGGCCTACGAGCAGTACTTC	CASSGEQGAYEQYF
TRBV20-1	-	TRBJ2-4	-	TGCAGTGCAAAAAGATTGGGACTCTCGGCGAACATTCAGTACTTC	CSAKRLGLSANIQYF
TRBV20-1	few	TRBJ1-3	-	TGCAGTGCTAGTGGTCCCACCGGGACTCAAGAGGGTGGAAACACCATATATTTT	CSASGPTGTQEGGNTIYF
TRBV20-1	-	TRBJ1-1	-	TGCAGTGCTAGAGCACCCAGGGCGGGGAACACTGAAGCTTTCTTT	CSARAPRAGNTEAFF
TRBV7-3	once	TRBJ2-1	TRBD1	TGTGCCACCCCGGGCAGGGGGCTCGGTGAGGGCGAGTTCTTC	CATPGRGLGEGEFF
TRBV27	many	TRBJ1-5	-	TGTGCCAGCAGTTCTACCCAGCCCAGGGGTGAACAGCCCCAGCATTTT	CASSSTQPRGEQPQHF
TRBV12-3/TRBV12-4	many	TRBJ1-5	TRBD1	TGTGCCAGCAGCCTACAGGGGTTCAATCAGCCCCAGCATTTT	CASSLQGFNQPQHF
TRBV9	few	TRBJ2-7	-	TGTGCCAGCAGCGTAGAGGGGGGCAGGGGGACCGATATCTCCTACGAGCAGTACTTC	CASSVEGGRGTDISYEQYF
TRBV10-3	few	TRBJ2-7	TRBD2	TGTGCCATCAGTATAAACGGACTAGTCGGCGAGCAGTACTTC	CAISINGLVGEQYF
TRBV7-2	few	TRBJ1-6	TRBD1	TGTGCCAGCAGCTTAGCCGACAGGGCTTCACCCCTCCACTTT	CASSLADRASPLHF
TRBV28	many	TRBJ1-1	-	TGTGCCAGCAGTTTAAAAATCGCAGGGCTGACTGAAGCTTTCTTT	CASSLKIAGLTEAFF
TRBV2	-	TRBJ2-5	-	TGTGCCTTCGGTCGGGGGGCACCCCAAGAGACCCAGTACTTC	CAFGRGAPQETQYF
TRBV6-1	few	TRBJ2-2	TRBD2	TGTGCCAGCAGTGGGGGACTAGCGTCGGGCGGGGAGCTGTTTTTT	CASSGGLASGGELFF
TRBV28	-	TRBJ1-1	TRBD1	TGTGCCAGCAGTTTAGGGGGGGGACAGGGTAGCACTGAAGCTTTCTTT	CASSLGGGQGSTEAFF
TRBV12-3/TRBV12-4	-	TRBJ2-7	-	TGTGCCAGCAGTCCCACAGCCACCCTGGGGGAGCAGTACTTC	CASSPTATLGEQYF